Listed here are 16 T cell receptor beta chains from one sample, sequenced in a study of CXCR3-negative and CXCR3-positive naive CD8 T cells. Regarding the study as a whole: For CXCR3-positive naive cells, TRB CDR3s were more hydrophobic than those of CXCR3-negative naive cells.

UMI-labeled TRB cDNA libraries were prepared by 5' RACE. Using the 5' RACE reads, TCRdb records one entry per CDR3 protein without DNA. The table lists some 7,000 distinct CDR3 sequences, with under 1.5% in the top ten. Their recognized antigens are unknown. The source material was naive CXCR3+ CD8+ T cells from blood. Subset here: CD45RO-CCR7+CD27+CD95- naive CD8+ T cells expressing CXCR3 (TNR3+). These TCRs come from a human donor in good health. Some clones in this sample may be carry-over from other donors' samples.

This clonotype is called medium-sized (0.01 to 0.1%) based on its frequency. The V call is TRBV29-1, the J call TRBJ2-7; the TCRdb call, TRBD2, lacks DNA for checking. This CDR3 spans 12 amino acids. Looked up from germline, CDR1 is SQVTM and CDR2 is ANQGSEA. CDR3 residues: CSAGFGGYEQYF.

V and J are TRBV7-3 and TRBJ2-1; the TRBD1 assignment by TCRdb is unverifiable without DNA. The CDR3 is 17 residues long. The V gene's germline CDR1 is SGHTA and CDR2 FQGTGA. The CDR3 sequence: CASSLGFRGGPYNEQFF. The full variable domain, rest sourced from reference TRBV7-3 and TRBJ2-1, is GAGVSQTPSNKVTEKGKYVELRCDPISGHTALYWYRQSLGQGPEFLIYFQGTGAADDSGLPNDRFFAVRPEGSVSTLKIQRTERGDSAVYLCASSLGFRGGPYNEQFFGPGTRLTVL.

This clonotype counts as medium-sized by frequency. CDR3 protein: CATSREMDGETQYF. This chain uses TRBV15 with TRBJ2-5. The CDR3 spans 14 residues. Germline CDR1 and CDR2: LNHNV and YYDKDF (reference sequence).

V usage is TRBV12-3 or TRBV12-4 and J usage is TRBJ2-3; TCRdb's D call, TRBD1, is unchecked because there is no DNA. The CDR3 has 12 amino acids. The chain's CDR3 is CASSFPADTQYF.

The chain links TRBV6-5 to TRBJ2-2; the TCRdb D gene call, TRBD2, has no DNA to confirm it. Germline-derived CDR1 and CDR2 are MNHEY and SVGAGI. The CDR3 extends over 15 amino acids. CDR3: CASVRLFTNTGELFF.

This chain uses TRBV23-1 with TRBJ2-1. TRBV23-1 is filed as an ORF, its function uncertain. The CDR3 runs to 14 residues. The chain's CDR3 is CASSQPLTGPEQFF.

The J gene is TRBJ2-7, the V gene TRBV29-1; TCRdb's D call, TRBD1, is unchecked because there is no DNA. CDR3 length equals 14 residues. Germline values: CDR1 SQVTM, CDR2 ANQGSEA. CDR3 in amino acids: CSVSREDLFYEQYF.

Considering frequency, this clonotype is medium-sized. The rearrangement links TRBV28 to TRBJ1-3. The length of the CDR3 is 13 residues. The germline V gene encodes CDR1 MDHEN and CDR2 SYDVKM. CDR3 in amino acids: CASSSNSGNTIYF.

The chain has TRBV2 and TRBJ2-1; lacking DNA, the TRBD2 call made by TCRdb goes unchecked. The CDR3 is 14 amino acids. The germline V gene encodes CDR1 SNHLY and CDR2 FYNNEI. The chain's CDR3 is CASSSLAGHNEQFF.

Measured by frequency, this clonotype is medium-sized. The J gene is TRBJ2-1, the V gene TRBV2; TCRdb returns TRBD2, unconfirmable since there is no DNA. The CDR3 consists of 14 residues. The germline V gene has CDR1 SNHLY and CDR2 FYNNEI. CDR3 sequence: CASTPTSSYNEQFF.

The V gene is TRBV27, the J gene TRBJ2-1; TCRdb lists TRBD1, though no DNA is available to test this call. The germline V gene encodes CDR1 MNHEY and CDR2 SMNVEV (reference sequence). The CDR3 is 17 residues long. The CDR3: CASSTRAGPRPYNEQFF.

This clonotype counts as medium-sized by frequency. The CDR3 reads CSVEDVWDRGNEQFF. V gene TRBV29-1 combines with J gene TRBJ2-1; TCRdb's assignment of TRBD1 cannot be checked, as there is no DNA. CDR1 is SQVTM, CDR2 ANQGSEA, per germline. There are 15 residues in the CDR3.

This clonotype is medium-sized (0.01 to 0.1%) by frequency. This CDR3 is CASTLMGAVGELFF. The chain joins TRBV27 to TRBJ2-2; the D call of TRBD1 rests on TCRdb alone, since no DNA is present to check it. CDR1 MNHEY and CDR2 SMNVEV come from the germline V gene (reference sequence). The CDR3 is made up of 14 amino acids.

The chain combines TRBV5-1 with TRBJ2-3; TCRdb outputs TRBD2, but without DNA this stays unchecked. The CDR3 contains 15 residues. CDR1 SGHRS and CDR2 YFSETQ come from the germline V gene. The CDR3 sequence: CASSQGGSSTDTQYF.

V gene TRBV6-6 combines with J gene TRBJ1-1; the TRBD1 assignment by TCRdb is unverifiable without DNA. Germline values: CDR1 MNHNY, CDR2 SVGAGI (reference sequence). The CDR3 has 13 residues. This chain's CDR3 is CASESGGGLEAFF.

By frequency, this clonotype is medium-sized (0.01 to 0.1%). V is TRBV15 and J is TRBJ1-2. Germline lookup yields CDR1 LNHNV and CDR2 YYDKDF (reference sequence). The CDR3 has 14 amino acids. The CDR3 sequence is CATSRPSDFYGYTF.